This T cell receptor beta chain came from a study of identical twins. Whole-study findings and limits: For cord blood, abundant beta clonotypes had fewer insertions, unlike memory repertoires, which showed none.

In this sample, this clonotype turned up a few times. Its target is not known. V lost 3 bases and J lost 9, with 12 bases in between. CDR1 is LGHNA and CDR2 is YSLEER in the germline V gene. This CDR3 has 13 residues. The cDNA had a unique molecular identifier and a template-switch universal primer site. TCRdb itself ran the 5' RACE reads through MiXCR, one entry per CDR3 protein. Found here are 500,000 or so distinct CDR3 sequences, 12% to 15% of them singletons; the top ten hold about 0.54%. The same data also went into a second study, on yellow fever vaccine responses in identical twins.

The chain links TRBV4-3 to TRBJ1-5; a possible D gene is TRBD1 (6 bases). The clonotype was recovered from a young woman in good health. Sequenced input: CD4+ T cells sorted from blood. CDR3 sequence reads: CASSQEGQLPQHF. The DNA for the CDR3 is TGCGCCAGCAGCCAGGAAGGACAGTTGCCCCAGCATTTT.